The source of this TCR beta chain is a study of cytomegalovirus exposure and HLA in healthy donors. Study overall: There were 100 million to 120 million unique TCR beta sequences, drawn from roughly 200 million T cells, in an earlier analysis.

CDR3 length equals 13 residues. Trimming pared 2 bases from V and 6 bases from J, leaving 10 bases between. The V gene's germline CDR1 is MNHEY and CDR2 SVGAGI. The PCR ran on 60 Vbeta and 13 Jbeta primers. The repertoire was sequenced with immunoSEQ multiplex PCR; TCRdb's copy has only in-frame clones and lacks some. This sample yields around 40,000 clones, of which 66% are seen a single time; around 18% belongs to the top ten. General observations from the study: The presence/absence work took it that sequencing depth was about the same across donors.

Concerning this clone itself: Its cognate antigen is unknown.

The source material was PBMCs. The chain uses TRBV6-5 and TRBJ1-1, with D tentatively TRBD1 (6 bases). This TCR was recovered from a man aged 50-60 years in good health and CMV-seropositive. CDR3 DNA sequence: TGTGCCAGCAGTTACCGGGAGGGGGCTGAAGCTTTCTTT. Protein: CASSYREGAEAFF.